Presented here are 28 T cell receptor beta chains from one specimen sequenced in a study of blood T cell repertoires in COVID-19. The protocol was immunoSEQ multiplex PCR, while the TCRdb copy is restricted to in-frame clones and leaves out a portion. The sample yields more than 200,000 clones, more than 85% seen once. The sequencing sample was made of PBMCs or T cells enriched from blood (not recorded which). All receptors derive from a woman in her 30s who had recovered from COVID-19.

This clone has just one count. The J gene is TRBJ2-3, the V gene TRBV29-1; TRBD1 matches at 7 bases. Germline assignment: CDR1 SQVTM and CDR2 ANQGSEA. Trimming removed 6 bases from V and 0 bases from J; junction bases left unmatched: 3. The CDR3 consists of 13 residues. Written as DNA, the CDR3 is TGCAGCGTCTCAGGGGGAAGCACAGATACGCAGTATTTT. Protein: CSVSGGSTDTQYF.

The rearrangement uses TRBV4-1 and TRBJ2-5; tentative D call: TRBD1 (5 bases). V lost 1 base, J lost 2 bases, and 5 bases lay in between. The CDR3 spans 13 residues. CDR1 and CDR2 from the germline V gene are MGHRA and YSYEKL. Here the CDR3 DNA reads TGCGCCAGCAGCCAAGGACAGCAAGAGACCCAGTACTTC. Encoded protein: CASSQGQQETQYF.

The V call is TRBV3-1 (or the pseudogene TRBV3-2), the J call TRBJ2-5, with TRBD1 matching over 7 bases. Germline lookup yields CDR1 LGHDT and CDR2 YNNKEL (reference sequence). V shed 0 bases and J 1 base; nucleotides not matched to a gene: 2. The CDR3 contains 15 residues. CDR3 sequence: CASSQDRDSQETQYF. The CDR3 region has the DNA TGTGCCAGCAGCCAAGATAGGGACAGCCAAGAGACCCAGTACTTC.

This rearrangement joins TRBV7-2 to TRBJ2-7; 8 nucleotides align to TRBD2. CDR1 is SGHTA, CDR2 FQGNSA, per germline. Trimming at V came to 5 bases and at J to 3 bases, leaving 6 bases not matched to a gene. The CDR3 spans 14 residues. The CDR3 loop is CASSSGGLGYEQYF. DNA of the CDR3: TGTGCCAGCAGCAGTGGGGGACTAGGCTACGAGCAGTACTTC.

The chain joins TRBV7-2 to TRBJ2-1; D is perhaps TRBD1 (5 bases). Germline assignment: CDR1 SGHTA and CDR2 FQGNSA. Between the trimmed V and J ends, which lost 5 bases and 3 bases, there was a span of 17 bases. This CDR3 has 16 amino acids. CDR3 in DNA: TGTGCCAGCAGCGCCGAGTACCGCCAGGGCTACAATGAGCAGTTCTTC. Its protein is CASSAEYRQGYNEQFF.

J is TRBJ2-7 and V is TRBV3-1 (or the pseudogene TRBV3-2), with a possible D match to TRBD1 (5 bases). Germline CDR1 LGHDT, CDR2 YNNKEL (reference sequence). This CDR3 region has 13 residues. With 2 bases removed from V and 6 bases from J, the gap between germline ends came to 11 bases. CDR3 sequence: CASSQPGAFEQYF. The CDR3 DNA is TGTGCCAGCAGCCAACCTGGGGCGTTCGAGCAGTACTTC.

This rearrangement joins TRBV4-2 to TRBJ2-3, with 12 positions matching TRBD2. CDR1 LGHNA and CDR2 YNFKEQ come from the germline V gene. The trim removed 1 base at V and 4 bases at J, leaving 12 bases unmatched. The CDR3 sequence is 19 residues long. The CDR3 region is CASSQVLHLTSGRSDTQYF. CDR3 nucleotide sequence: TGTGCCAGCAGCCAAGTCCTACACCTGACTAGCGGGAGATCAGATACGCAGTATTTT.

V and J are TRBV29-1 and TRBJ1-2; D gene uncertain. Trimming shortened V by 4 bases and J by 4 bases, and 13 bases separated the two germline ends. The length of the CDR3 is 13 residues. The germline CDR1 and CDR2 sequences are SQVTM and ANQGSEA. The CDR3 here is CSVGGGEGYGYTF. The CDR3 nucleotides read TGCAGCGTTGGAGGCGGGGAAGGCTATGGCTACACCTTC.

The V and J genes are TRBV28 and TRBJ1-5, with D maybe TRBD1 (5 bases). From germline, CDR1 is MDHEN and CDR2 SYDVKM. The germline V and J ends were trimmed by 5 bases and 2 bases, with 7 bases remaining between them. The CDR3 length is 13 residues. This CDR3 is CASSQGGNQPQHF. CDR3 sequence (DNA): TGTGCCAGCAGTCAGGGCGGCAATCAGCCCCAGCATTTT.

This rearrangement joins TRBV28 to TRBJ1-2; TRBD1 agrees at 7 bases. There are 15 residues in the CDR3. CDR1 is MDHEN, CDR2 SYDVKM, per germline. Germline trimming cut 1 base from V and 0 bases from J; bases unmatched to any gene: 2. CDR3 amino acids: CASSLSGQANYGYTF. The CDR3 nucleotides are TGTGCCAGCAGTTTATCAGGACAGGCTAACTATGGCTACACCTTC.

V is TRBV7-9 and J is TRBJ2-1, with TRBD1 matching over 9 bases. J lost 12 bases, V lost 5 bases, and 14 bases had no gene match. Germline assignment: CDR1 SEHNR and CDR2 FQNEAQ (reference sequence). The CDR3 length is 15 residues. CDR3 amino acids: CASSPRDRAVVGQFF. CDR3 DNA: TGTGCCAGCAGCCCCCGGGACAGGGCGGTGGTAGGGCAGTTCTTC.

This clone came up once. The CDR3, as DNA: TGTGCCAGCAGCGTCGAGACAGGGGGGTACGAGCAGTACTTC. Translation: CASSVETGGYEQYF. The chain combines TRBV9 with TRBJ2-7, with TRBD1 matching over 9 bases. With 2 bases clipped from V and 4 bases from J, the junction kept 4 bases outside the gene matches. The CDR3 has 14 amino acids. Germline loops: CDR1 SGDLS, CDR2 YYNGEE.

The genes are TRBV27 and TRBJ1-2; D remains ambiguous. V dropped 2 bases and J dropped 7 bases, with 14 bases sitting between them. This CDR3 spans 14 amino acids. Germline-derived CDR1 and CDR2 are MNHEY and SMNVEV (reference sequence). The CDR3 bases are TGTGCCAGCAGTTTAGGCCAGGCGGGGAGTGGCTACACCTTC. It is translated as CASSLGQAGSGYTF.

V usage is TRBV28 and J usage is TRBJ1-4; D is perhaps TRBD1 (5 bases). The CDR3 runs to 14 residues. V was cut by 6 bases and J by 4 bases, with 12 bases left in between. Germline CDR1 is MDHEN and CDR2 is SYDVKM. CDR3 amino acids: CASRGGADNEKLFF. The CDR3 coding sequence is TGTGCCAGCAGGGGAGGGGCCGATAATGAAAAACTGTTTTTT.

The V call is TRBV28, the J call TRBJ2-3; D not resolved. The V end was cut by 2 bases, the J end by 6 bases, with 12 bases between. CDR1 is MDHEN, CDR2 SYDVKM, per germline. The CDR3 runs 14 residues. As DNA, the CDR3 is TGTGCCAGCAGTTTAGTAGAGTTGAAGGATACGCAGTATTTT. It translates to CASSLVELKDTQYF.

The gene calls are TRBV24-1 and TRBJ1-2, with TRBD1 as a possible D gene (5 bases). The CDR3 runs 17 residues. The V gene lost 3 bases and the J gene lost 4 bases, with 20 bases spanning the gap. Germline CDR1 reads KGHDR; CDR2 reads SFDVKD. CDR3 in DNA: TGTGCCACCAGTGATAAAACTCTTAGGGGTCTCGCCTATGGCTACACCTTC. This sequence encodes CATSDKTLRGLAYGYTF.

The genes are TRBV28 and TRBJ1-5; tentative D call: TRBD1 (5 bases). Germline CDR1 and CDR2: MDHEN and SYDVKM. This CDR3 is 15 amino acids long. The V and J ends lost 2 bases and 5 bases respectively, with 13 bases between them. The CDR3 is CASSLGGELYQPQHF. The CDR3 DNA follows: TGTGCCAGCAGTTTAGGGGGGGAGCTTTATCAGCCCCAGCATTTT.

V gene TRBV4-3 combines with J gene TRBJ2-3; D unresolved. With 1 base removed from V and 0 bases from J, the gap between germline ends came to 17 bases. The CDR3 contains 18 residues. The germline V gene has CDR1 LGHNA and CDR2 YSLEER. Written as DNA, the CDR3 is TGCGCCAGCAGCCAAGTGGGCAGGCCCTCAGGTAGCACAGATACGCAGTATTTT. Amino acid sequence: CASSQVGRPSGSTDTQYF.

This sequence joins TRBV7-9 and TRBJ1-4; D ambiguous. CDR3 length: 12 amino acids. V dropped 8 bases and J dropped 7 bases, with 11 bases sitting between them. Germline assignment: CDR1 SEHNR and CDR2 FQNEAQ (reference sequence). In DNA form, the CDR3 reads TGTGCCAGCTCTTGGGCGGGTGAAAAACTGTTTTTT. Translated, it gives CASSWAGEKLFF.

The chain carries TRBV9 and TRBJ2-1; TRBD2 matches at 8 bases. CDR1 is SGDLS, CDR2 YYNGEE, per germline. Germline trimming cut 0 bases from V and 6 bases from J; bases unmatched to any gene: 8. This CDR3 comprises 16 residues. CDR3 in amino acids: CASSVDPGAGANEQFF. In DNA, the CDR3 is TGTGCCAGCAGCGTAGATCCGGGAGCGGGGGCCAATGAGCAGTTCTTC.

The chain uses TRBV27 and TRBJ1-5; D is perhaps TRBD1 (5 bases). Germline V gives CDR1 MNHEY, CDR2 SMNVEV (reference sequence). The CDR3 runs to 14 residues. Trimming left V 2 bases short and J 7 bases short, with 12 bases between. CDR3 region: CASSLGRGGQPQHF. CDR3 nucleotide sequence: TGTGCCAGCAGTTTAGGCCGCGGGGGGCAGCCCCAGCATTTT.

This clone was observed once. The chain couples TRBV5-1 to TRBJ2-7; D gene ambiguous. Per the germline V gene, CDR1 is SGHRS and CDR2 is YFSETQ. The V and J ends lost 4 bases and 2 bases respectively, with 7 bases between them. The length of the CDR3 is 12 residues. The CDR3 loop reads CASSEVTYEQYF. As DNA, the CDR3 is TGCGCCAGCAGCGAGGTAACCTACGAGCAGTACTTC.

The J gene is TRBJ1-2, the V gene TRBV19; TRBD1 is a possible D gene (5 bases). Germline-derived CDR1 and CDR2 are LNHDA and SQIVND (reference sequence). There are 11 residues in the CDR3. V lost 11 bases to trimming and J lost 4 bases, with 11 bases between them. The CDR3 bases are TGTGCCCGCAGGGCCTTCTATGGCTACACCTTC. Protein: CARRAFYGYTF.

In nucleotides, the CDR3 is TGCAGTGCTAGTGACCCTACTTATAGCAATCAGCCCCAGCATTTT. Translation gives CSASDPTYSNQPQHF. The chain employs TRBV20-1 and TRBJ1-5; D unresolved. The CDR3 is 15 residues long. Per germline, CDR1 DFQATT and CDR2 SNEGSKA (reference sequence). Trimming took off 3 bases at V and 0 bases at J, with 12 bases between the two ends.

This clone was counted a few times. The V gene is TRBV30, the J gene TRBJ1-2; tentatively, D is TRBD1 (6 bases). Germline V gene lookup returns CDR1 GTSNPN and CDR2 SVGIG (reference sequence). CDR3 length equals 12 residues. With 7 bases removed from V and 3 bases from J, the gap between germline ends came to 12 bases. CDR3 protein: CASGEIDYGYTF. DNA for the CDR3: TGTGCCTCAGGGGAGATCGACTATGGCTACACCTTC. Full variable domain (outside the CDR3, taken from reference TRBV30 and TRBJ1-2): SQTIHQWPATLVQPVGSPLSLECTVEGTSNPNLYWYRQAAGRGLQLLFYSVGIGQISSEVPQNLSASRPQDRQFILSSKKLLLSDSGFYLCASGEIDYGYTFGSGTRLTVV.

The rearrangement uses TRBV7-2 and TRBJ1-2; weak D call: TRBD1 (6 bases). The V end lost 1 base, the J end lost 2 bases, and 8 bases lay between the germline ends. The CDR3 totals 14 residues. Germline V gene data show CDR1 as SGHTA and CDR2 as FQGNSA. In DNA, the CDR3 is TGTGCCAGCAGCTTAGTGACAGGAAACTATGGCTACACCTTC. This sequence encodes CASSLVTGNYGYTF.

This sequence joins TRBV27 and TRBJ2-2; 10 bases are shared with TRBD2. V was clipped by 9 bases and J by 5 bases; unmatched bases: 24. The CDR3 totals 20 residues. Germline CDR1 reads MNHEY; CDR2 reads SMNVEV (reference sequence). The CDR3 reads CARQFGQGEREGRWTGELFF. Written as DNA, the CDR3 is TGTGCCAGACAGTTTGGGCAGGGAGAGCGGGAGGGCCGGTGGACCGGGGAGCTGTTTTTT.

The rearrangement joins TRBV4-3 to TRBJ1-2; 7 bases are shared with TRBD1. The V gene end was trimmed by 4 bases and the J gene end by 0 bases; junction bases not matched to a gene: 5. CDR1 and CDR2 from the germline V gene are LGHNA and YSLEER. CDR3 length: 15 amino acids. CDR3: CASSPWDSTNYGYTF. For the CDR3, the DNA is TGCGCCAGCAGCCCCTGGGACAGCACTAACTATGGCTACACCTTC.